This T cell receptor (beta chain) emerged from a study of blood T cells in healthy people across ages. Regarding the study as a whole: Long-lived and aged donors differed, with more naive CD4+ cells and higher diversity in the long-lived. In the absence of known donor CMV status, changes in expanded clonotypes were possibly confounded.

This clonotype showed up just a few times. Its cognate antigen is unknown. This CDR3 spans 13 amino acids. Germline assignment: CDR1 DFQATT and CDR2 SNEGSKA (reference sequence). Combining a sample-barcoded 5' primer with a J-beta primer mix, a second PCR ran for roughly 7 to 12 cycles. MiXCR was run by TCRdb on the 5' RACE reads, yielding one entry per CDR3 protein. The data contain around 1,800,000 distinct CDR3 sequences, roughly 43% of them singletons. This receptor was identified in a human donor in good health. The sequencing input was blood. The J gene is TRBJ2-4, the V gene TRBV20-1, with 7 bases aligning to TRBD1. The J call may be faulty, since TRBJ2-5 better matches the DNA end. The CDR3 sequence: CSAVDRARETQYF. CDR3 nucleotide sequence: TGCAGTGCCGTCGACAGGGCAAGGGAGACCCAGTACTTC.